This TCR beta chain was sequenced for a study of molecular identifiers for immune sequencing clone quantification. Comments on this clonotype: The antigen is unknown.

Germline-derived CDR1 and CDR2 are MGHDK and SYGVNS. After removal of 5 bases from V and 3 bases from J, the junction contained 10 bases not matched to a gene. CDR3 length: 16 amino acids. Listed TCR primers, together with previously described methods, were used for the bulk TCR libraries. TCRdb ran MiXCR on the PCR reads and lists one entry per CDR3 protein. This table holds hundreds of thousands of distinct CDR3 sequences, 25% found once. Study findings and constraints: Sizes of highly expanded clones could be underestimated through identical TCRs sharing a barcode. In naive cells, under 1% of molecules belonged to clones above 20 RNA copies, against over 98% in effector cells.

The V and J genes are TRBV25-1 and TRBJ2-7; TRBD1 aligns across 10 bases. Source material: naive CD8+ T cells from blood, with Jurkat cell RNA spiked in. The subset denotes: FACS-sorted CD8+CD4-CCR7+CD45RA+ naive T cells. The source is a human donor in good health. Some libraries in this study had Jurkat cell RNA spiked in. CDR3 sequence (DNA): TGTGCCAGCAGTAAATGGGGCGGGACAGGGGTCTACGAGCAGTACTTC. Translation gives CASSKWGGTGVYEQYF.